This is a list of T cell receptor beta chains from one sample in a study of CD4 T cells in relation to SARS-CoV-2 and coronaviruses. No cognate antigen is known for these TCRs. Profiled with immunoSEQ multiplex PCR; TCRdb holds only in-frame clones, not every one. The repertoire has fewer than 45,000 clones, 75% to 90% of them found once; the top ten carry roughly 1.2%. Sequencing was done on a sample of naive CD4+ T cells from PBMCs, cultured in vitro. These receptors came from an adult with COVID-19. Both conserved end residues are trimmed from each CDR3.

J gene: TRBJ2-5; V gene: TRBV4-1; CDR3 protein: ASSRAGAQETQY
J gene: TRBJ2-7; V gene: TRBV28; CDR3 protein: ASSWTSGRREQY
J gene: TRBJ1-2; V gene: TRBV28; CDR3 protein: ASSVGLGNYGYT
J gene: TRBJ2-2; V gene: TRBV6-5; CDR3 protein: ASKLGGAGELF
J gene: TRBJ2-1; V gene: TRBV5-1; CDR3 protein: ASTKTRARSSYNEQF
J gene: TRBJ2-7; V gene: TRBV2; CDR3 protein: ASRMTVFRDEQY
J gene: TRBJ2-7; V gene: TRBV6-2/TRBV6-3; CDR3 protein: ASSSTWDRAYEQY
J gene: TRBJ2-7; V gene: TRBV19; CDR3 protein: ASSIAGGREQY
J gene: TRBJ2-5; V gene: TRBV4-1; CDR3 protein: ASSHDTGRETQY
J gene: TRBJ1-5; V gene: TRBV5-8; CDR3 protein: ASSRFAQTALNQPQH
J gene: TRBJ2-7; V gene: TRBV4-2; CDR3 protein: ASSQDLWLAYEQY
J gene: TRBJ2-1; V gene: TRBV28; CDR3 protein: ASSLGQSLDEQF
J gene: TRBJ2-1; V gene: TRBV4-2; CDR3 protein: ASSHSGTSGYNEQF
J gene: TRBJ2-7; V gene: TRBV2; CDR3 protein: ASGAYSYEQY
J gene: TRBJ2-1; V gene: TRBV19; CDR3 protein: ASSISRESYNEQF
J gene: TRBJ2-7; V gene: TRBV5-6; CDR3 protein: ASSGQGEAYEQY
J gene: TRBJ2-4; V gene: TRBV4-1; CDR3 protein: ASSLGGAGGIAKNIQY
J gene: TRBJ1-5; V gene: TRBV4-2; CDR3 protein: ASSQEKWVSNQPQH
J gene: TRBJ2-7; V gene: TRBV5-5; CDR3 protein: ASSLIAGVGYEQY
J gene: TRBJ2-7; V gene: TRBV30; CDR3 protein: AWTPGQAYEQY
J gene: TRBJ1-6; V gene: TRBV5-8; CDR3 protein: ASSPWTGGASPLH
J gene: TRBJ1-5; V gene: TRBV2; CDR3 protein: ANSGTGGVQPQH
J gene: TRBJ2-3; V gene: TRBV2; CDR3 protein: ASTQRYRWGADTQY
J gene: TRBJ2-7; V gene: TRBV6-5; CDR3 protein: ASNTAGVTSEQY
J gene: TRBJ1-1; V gene: TRBV7-9; CDR3 protein: ASRVANTEAF
J gene: TRBJ2-3; V gene: TRBV18; CDR3 protein: ASSPPGVGGPKDTQY
J gene: TRBJ2-7; V gene: TRBV27; CDR3 protein: ASQGTGTYEQY
J gene: TRBJ2-6; V gene: TRBV9; CDR3 protein: ASSVFDSTSGANVLT
J gene: TRBJ2-1; V gene: TRBV25-1; CDR3 protein: ASSESGRGGSYNEQF
J gene: TRBJ2-3; V gene: TRBV6-2/TRBV6-3; CDR3 protein: ASSYETTTDTQY
J gene: TRBJ2-7; V gene: TRBV3-1/TRBV3-2; CDR3 protein: ASSQGNWWRAGEQY
J gene: TRBJ2-7; V gene: TRBV7-2; CDR3 protein: ASSLDVIAGGPYEQY
J gene: TRBJ2-7; V gene: TRBV11-2; CDR3 protein: ASSFWGSSYEQY
J gene: TRBJ2-3; V gene: TRBV7-3; CDR3 protein: ASSLMGLAVINSGDTQY
J gene: TRBJ2-5; V gene: TRBV18; CDR3 protein: ASARTGQETQY
J gene: TRBJ2-5; V gene: TRBV7-9; CDR3 protein: ASSSGGSDQETQY
J gene: TRBJ2-2; V gene: TRBV19; CDR3 protein: ASSSIAGGPAGELF
J gene: TRBJ2-1; V gene: TRBV7-7; CDR3 protein: ASSLGGSYNEQF
J gene: TRBJ2-6; V gene: TRBV6-4; CDR3 protein: ASSDSDSGANVLT
J gene: TRBJ2-1; V gene: TRBV6-2/TRBV6-3; CDR3 protein: ASSGSGIAYNEQF
J gene: TRBJ2-7; V gene: TRBV28; CDR3 protein: ASSLLSQAHYEQY
J gene: TRBJ1-5; V gene: TRBV18; CDR3 protein: ASSPGQANQPQH
J gene: TRBJ1-1; V gene: TRBV7-2; CDR3 protein: ASSPTGNTEAF
J gene: TRBJ1-4; V gene: TRBV5-1; CDR3 protein: ASSLDGGDEKLF
J gene: TRBJ2-7; V gene: TRBV28; CDR3 protein: ASSDPGTGVYEQY
J gene: TRBJ2-1; V gene: TRBV5-6; CDR3 protein: ASSTGQGLSYNEQF
J gene: TRBJ1-1; V gene: TRBV19; CDR3 protein: ASQTGTAWG
J gene: TRBJ2-3; V gene: TRBV7-2; CDR3 protein: ASSRGGTTIFLTDTQY
J gene: TRBJ2-5; V gene: TRBV9; CDR3 protein: ASSVGDRLQETQY
J gene: TRBJ1-6; V gene: TRBV3-1/TRBV3-2; CDR3 protein: ASSQTSRGPSSPLH
J gene: TRBJ2-3; V gene: TRBV7-3; CDR3 protein: ASSLAGAFTDTQY
J gene: TRBJ2-2; V gene: TRBV14; CDR3 protein: ASSQELAGELF
J gene: TRBJ2-5; V gene: TRBV27; CDR3 protein: ASSLSSGRAWETQY
J gene: TRBJ2-7; V gene: TRBV10-3; CDR3 protein: AISEEVAGEQY
J gene: TRBJ2-5; V gene: TRBV5-1; CDR3 protein: ASSYQGIETQY
J gene: TRBJ1-2; V gene: TRBV3-1/TRBV3-2; CDR3 protein: ASSQDLSRGPYGYT
J gene: TRBJ2-5; V gene: TRBV24-1; CDR3 protein: ATSDGLARGWETQY
J gene: TRBJ2-2; V gene: TRBV28; CDR3 protein: ASSRNRVRYAGELF
J gene: TRBJ2-1; V gene: TRBV7-9; CDR3 protein: ASSLTNPGTRIREQF
J gene: TRBJ2-1; V gene: TRBV20-1; CDR3 protein: SAATLSEQF